The 17 T cell receptor beta chains below all came from one sample that was sequenced in a study of neurological immune-mediated disorders (dated by TCRdb to about 2019). Library creation used 5' RACE. The run used an Illumina HiSeq 2500. TCRdb trimmed the raw reads at Q25, called clones with MiXCR and kept productive beta chains. Rows are combined by CDR3 protein, so each entry shows the most common genes and DNA. The sample yields about 40,000 distinct CDR3 sequences; roughly 3.1% were counted once. The ten biggest clones cover around 8% of the sample. The time point label, read with the paper, signifies: longitudinal time-point 1 (baseline). The sample was PBMCs. The receptors here all came from a woman aged 60-75 years with multiple sclerosis.

In this sample, this clonotype turned up many times. The V call is TRBV5-1, the J call TRBJ2-5; D perhaps matches TRBD1 (5 bases). Trimming pared 4 bases from V and 4 bases from J, leaving 14 bases between. Germline V gives CDR1 SGHRS, CDR2 YFSETQ. CDR3 length equals 14 residues. The CDR3 is CASSLGGAAETQYF. Written as DNA, the CDR3 is TGCGCCAGCAGCCTGGGTGGGGCGGCAGAGACCCAGTACTTC.

This clonotype was picked up many times. V gene TRBV7-9 combines with J gene TRBJ2-7; D remains unclear. The CDR3 runs 14 residues. The germline V gene has CDR1 SEHNR and CDR2 FQNEAQ (reference sequence). The ends were cut back, 9 bases at V and 2 bases at J, with 17 bases in the middle. The CDR3, as DNA: TGTGCCAGTCCTGCCGACCGGCCTCCCTACGAGCAGTACTTC. This translates into CASPADRPPYEQYF.

Many counts were recorded for this clonotype. This chain links TRBV6-2 or TRBV6-3 with TRBJ1-5; 7 bases are shared with TRBD1. The CDR3 is 14 amino acids. Germline CDR1 MNHEY, CDR2 SVGEGT. The junction had 7 bases not matched to a gene; V was cut back by 6 bases and J by 5 bases. CDR3 sequence: CASRSGTVDQPQHF. CDR3 coding DNA: TGTGCCAGCAGGTCCGGGACAGTTGATCAGCCCCAGCATTTT.

A few counts support this clonotype. The CDR3 reads CSARPGTLRSPLHF. CDR3 bases: TGCAGTGCTAGACCCGGGACTCTTCGTTCACCCCTCCACTTT. V gene TRBV20-1 combines with J gene TRBJ1-6; possibly TRBD1 for D (5 bases). The ends were cut back, 2 bases at V and 9 bases at J, with 14 bases in the middle. The CDR3 has 14 residues. Germline V lookup: CDR1 DFQATT, CDR2 SNEGSKA (reference sequence).

This clonotype was recorded at least ten times. The V call is TRBV6-6, the J call TRBJ2-3, with 10 positions matching TRBD2. This CDR3 has 19 residues. Germline-derived CDR1 and CDR2 are MNHNY and SVGAGI (reference sequence). The V segment lost 0 bases and the J segment 0 bases; nucleotides outside the gene matches: 9. This CDR3 is CASSYSTLAGASSTDTQYF. In nucleotides, the CDR3 is TGTGCCAGCAGTTACTCGACGCTAGCGGGGGCCAGTAGCACAGATACGCAGTATTTT.

The table lists this clonotype with a few counts. This may come from a read error, since a much larger clone is one base off. The chain has TRBV9 and TRBJ2-2, with TRBD2 matching over 7 bases. Germline V gene data show CDR1 as SGDLS and CDR2 as YYNGEE. The CDR3 extends over 14 amino acids. The CDR3: CASSVGGLAGALFF. The CDR3 DNA reads TGTGCCAGCAGCGTCGGGGGGTTAGCCGGGGCGCTGTTTTTT.

This clonotype was observed at least ten times. V is TRBV5-1 and J is TRBJ1-1, with D hard to call. With 2 bases removed from V and 1 base from J, the gap between germline ends came to 12 bases. This CDR3 spans 15 amino acids. From germline, CDR1 is SGHRS and CDR2 YFSETQ. The CDR3 region is CASSLEGNRNTEAFF. The CDR3 nucleotides are TGCGCCAGCAGCTTAGAGGGTAACAGGAACACTGAAGCTTTCTTT.

This clonotype was observed many times. For the CDR3, the DNA is TGTGCCAGCAGCTTAGATAGGGCCAACCGGTGGAGGACAGGGACTAGGGACGAGCAGTACTTC. Its translation is CASSLDRANRWRTGTRDEQYF. The rearrangement links TRBV7-8 to TRBJ2-7; D may correspond to TRBD1 or TRBD2 (8 bases each). The length of the CDR3 is 21 residues. Germline V gene sequence: CDR1 SGHVS, CDR2 FQNEAQ. The germline V and J ends were trimmed by 1 base and 5 bases, with 33 bases remaining between them.

This clonotype was observed at least ten times. The chain has TRBV5-1 and TRBJ2-5; D remains unclear. The germline V gene encodes CDR1 SGHRS and CDR2 YFSETQ. This CDR3 comprises 12 residues. Deletions cut 5 bases from V and 2 bases from J, with 7 bases between. The CDR3 loop reads CASREPQETQYF. The CDR3 bases are TGCGCCAGCAGGGAGCCGCAAGAGACCCAGTACTTC.

This clonotype was observed at least ten times. The V call is TRBV5-1, the J call TRBJ1-3; D remains ambiguous. This CDR3 is 15 amino acids long. Germline-derived CDR1 and CDR2 are SGHRS and YFSETQ. Trimming shortened V by 0 bases and J by 1 base, and 8 bases separated the two germline ends. The CDR3 is CASSLVGGSGNTIYF. The CDR3 DNA follows: TGCGCCAGCAGCTTGGTGGGTGGATCTGGAAACACCATATATTTT.

This clonotype has only a few counts. The rearrangement joins TRBV19 to TRBJ2-1, with D maybe TRBD1 (6 bases). Trimming pared 3 bases from V and 6 bases from J, leaving 15 bases between. CDR1 LNHDA and CDR2 SQIVND come from the germline V gene (reference sequence). The length of the CDR3 is 15 residues. CDR3 amino acids: CASSIGGTFSNEQFF. In nucleotides, the CDR3 is TGTGCCAGTAGTATTGGGGGCACCTTCTCCAATGAGCAGTTCTTC.

This clonotype was observed at least ten times. This sequence joins TRBV18 and TRBJ2-5; 7 nucleotides match TRBD1. Germline V CDR1 and CDR2: KGHSH, LQKENI. The CDR3 totals 13 residues. V lost 4 bases and J lost 4; bases outside the gene matches: 3. The CDR3 DNA follows: TGTGCCAGCTCACTCGACAGGGTAGAGACCCAGTACTTC. This translates into CASSLDRVETQYF. Based on the CDR3 plus reference TRBV18 and TRBJ2-5, the full variable domain is NAGVMQNPRHLVRRRGQEARLRCSPMKGHSHVYWYRQLPEEGLKFMVYLQKENIIDESGMPKERFSAEFPKEGPSILRIQQVVRGDSAAYFCASSLDRVETQYFGPGTRLLVL.

This clonotype was observed at least ten times. The chain has TRBV7-8 and TRBJ2-7; TRBD1 matches at 7 bases. This CDR3 has 14 residues. Germline CDR1 is SGHVS and CDR2 is FQNEAQ. J was trimmed by 0 bases and V by 7 bases; bases with no gene match: 6. CDR3 in amino acids: CASTPTGSSYEQYF. The CDR3 region has the DNA TGTGCCAGCACCCCGACAGGGAGCTCCTACGAGCAGTACTTC.

This clonotype was seen repeatedly, ten times or more. The V gene is TRBV5-1, the J gene TRBJ1-4; D is possibly TRBD1 (6 bases). CDR1 SGHRS and CDR2 YFSETQ come from the germline V gene. The V and J ends lost 4 bases and 8 bases respectively, with 24 bases between them. This CDR3 comprises 17 residues. CDR3: CASSKEPQGSGGEKLFF. In nucleotides, the CDR3 is TGCGCCAGCAGCAAAGAGCCGCAGGGGTCGGGAGGCGAAAAACTGTTTTTT.

This clonotype came up many times. J is TRBJ1-1 and V is TRBV2; 8 bases are a match to TRBD1. V lost 7 bases to trimming and J lost 0 bases; unmatched junction nucleotides: 4. This CDR3 is 14 amino acids long. Per the germline V gene, CDR1 is SNHLY and CDR2 is FYNNEI. The CDR3 region is CASTRDRLNTEAFF. DNA of the CDR3: TGTGCCAGCACCCGGGACAGGCTGAACACTGAAGCTTTCTTT.

This clonotype was observed many times. The CDR3: CASTVDRANTEAFF. CDR3 DNA: TGCGCCAGCACCGTAGACAGGGCGAACACTGAAGCTTTCTTT. The gene calls are TRBV5-1 and TRBJ1-1, with 7 bases matching TRBD1. Germline V gene lookup returns CDR1 SGHRS and CDR2 YFSETQ. This CDR3 has 14 residues. Losses at the gene ends were 6 bases for V and 1 base for J; bases not matched to a gene: 6.

This clonotype was observed many times. This chain uses TRBV5-1 with TRBJ2-1; D is possibly TRBD1 or TRBD2 (5 bases each). V was cut by 3 bases and J by 3 bases, with 19 bases left in between. CDR1 SGHRS and CDR2 YFSETQ come from the germline V gene. There are 17 residues in the CDR3. Here the CDR3 DNA reads TGCGCCAGCAGCTGGACCGGGACCTTCCAAAACTACAATGAGCAGTTCTTC. Residues: CASSWTGTFQNYNEQFF.